The 18 T cell receptor beta chains reported below all come from one sample, sequenced in a study of T cell repertoires in cytomegalovirus infection (dated by TCRdb to the late 2010s). Their specific antigens are unknown. The treatment or condition label corresponds to: in vitro stimulation with specific CMV peptide epitopes to enrich CMV-specific T cells. Sequencing was performed on an Illumina HiSeq 1500. The raw public data were reprocessed by TCRdb itself: fastp quality trimming at Q25, MiXCR clonotype calling, in-frame beta chains only. Identical CDR3 proteins give one entry, which carries the most common genes and DNA. The sample includes 450,000 to 600,000 distinct CDR3 sequences, with about 42% observed a single time. 35% to 50% of the sample is held by the ten biggest clonotypes. The sample consisted of cultured PBMCs, taken from culture after CMV antigen stimulation. Receptor source: a human donor in good health (CMV status not recorded). Some clones in this sample may be carry-over from other donors' samples.

A few counts support this clonotype. This chain connects TRBV6-2 or TRBV6-3 to TRBJ2-1, with unresolved D. V was clipped by 2 bases and J by 8 bases, with 7 bases between them. Germline V gene data show CDR1 as MNHEY and CDR2 as SVGEGT. The CDR3 contains 12 residues. Here the CDR3 DNA reads TGTGCCAGCAGTTACCGCAGAGATGAGCAGTTCTTC. It translates to CASSYRRDEQFF.

This sequence joins TRBV7-8 and TRBJ1-3; D may be TRBD1 (6 bases). The CDR3 covers 15 residues. From germline, CDR1 is SGHVS and CDR2 FQNEAQ. Between the trimmed V and J ends, which lost 5 bases and 2 bases, there was a span of 13 bases. This CDR3 is CASSLYRATGNTIYF. The CDR3 DNA is TGTGCCAGCAGCCTTTACAGGGCAACTGGAAACACCATATATTTT.

This chain links TRBV7-2 with TRBJ1-4; no reliable D call. Per the germline V gene, CDR1 is SGHTA and CDR2 is FQGNSA. CDR3 length equals 14 residues. Deletions cut 0 bases from V and 6 bases from J, with 8 bases between. This CDR3 reads CASSLAGRHEKLFF. CDR3 nucleotides: TGTGCCAGCAGCTTAGCGGGCAGACATGAAAAACTGTTTTTT. Full variable domain (outside the CDR3, taken from reference TRBV7-2 and TRBJ1-4): GAGVSQSPSNKVTEKGKDVELRCDPISGHTALYWYRQSLGQGLEFLIYFQGNSAPDKSGLPSDRFSAERTGGSVSTLTIQRTQQEDSAVYLCASSLAGRHEKLFFGSGTQLSVL.

This clonotype has at least ten counts. The genes are TRBV7-2 and TRBJ2-6; tentatively, D is TRBD1 (7 bases). In germline, CDR1 is SGHTA, CDR2 FQGNSA. The CDR3 covers 15 residues. Trimming removed 5 bases at V and 4 bases at J, with 12 bases between. The CDR3 protein is CASSGGGSGANVLTF. CDR3 DNA: TGTGCCAGCAGCGGAGGGGGCTCAGGGGCCAACGTCCTGACTTTC. Filled out from reference TRBV7-2 and TRBJ2-6, the complete variable domain reads GAGVSQSPSNKVTEKGKDVELRCDPISGHTALYWYRQSLGQGLEFLIYFQGNSAPDKSGLPSDRFSAERTGGSVSTLTIQRTQQEDSAVYLCASSGGGSGANVLTFGAGSRLTVL.

The V call is TRBV19, the J call TRBJ2-5; the D call may be TRBD1 or TRBD2 (5 bases each). This CDR3 is built from 15 residues. The V end lost 7 bases, the J end lost 4 bases, and 19 bases lay between the germline ends. CDR1 LNHDA and CDR2 SQIVND come from the germline V gene (reference sequence). The CDR3 is CASTPGPAFGETQYF. The CDR3 region has the DNA TGTGCCAGTACCCCGGGACCAGCTTTTGGAGAGACCCAGTACTTC.

V and J are TRBV4-2 and TRBJ2-1; D assignment may be TRBD1 or TRBD2 (5 bases each). The CDR3 length is 15 residues. Trimming removed 6 bases from V and 4 bases from J, with 16 bases in between. Germline V lookup: CDR1 LGHNA, CDR2 YNFKEQ. The CDR3 here is CASSPGTMNYNEQFF. The DNA for the CDR3 is TGTGCCAGCAGTCCCGGGACCATGAATTACAATGAGCAGTTCTTC.

The chain combines TRBV10-3 with TRBJ2-5; the match to TRBD1 covers 8 bases. Germline CDR1 reads ENHRY; CDR2 reads SYGVKD. The ends lost 2 bases at V and 5 bases at J; junction bases unmatched: 16. CDR3 length equals 18 residues. CDR3 in DNA: TGTGCCATCAGTGAGGCAGGGGGCGGCGAGAGGGGCGAGGAGACCCAGTACTTC. Protein: CAISEAGGGERGEETQYF.

This clonotype has only a few counts. This sequence joins TRBV6-5 and TRBJ2-5, with 9 bases identical to TRBD2. Trimming removed 4 bases from V and 5 bases from J; junction bases left unmatched: 8. The germline V gene has CDR1 MNHEY and CDR2 SVGAGI. The CDR3 is 15 amino acids. The CDR3 coding sequence is TGTGCCAGCAGTTCCGCGGGAGGGTGGGCGGAGACCCAGTACTTC. It specifies CASSSAGGWAETQYF.

This clonotype has more than one count but fewer than ten. The rearrangement links TRBV10-3 to TRBJ2-1; 9 bases map to TRBD2. The V gene's germline CDR1 is ENHRY and CDR2 SYGVKD. The V segment lost 10 bases and the J segment 3 bases; nucleotides outside the gene matches: 22. This CDR3 region has 19 residues. The DNA for the CDR3 is TGTGCCACCGGAGGACCCACCTCGCGGGGGGGTTTAATCTACAATGAGCAGTTCTTC. The encoded protein is CATGGPTSRGGLIYNEQFF.

This clonotype has a handful of counts. V gene TRBV3-1 combines with J gene TRBJ1-6; no clear D gene. Germline assignment: CDR1 LGHDT and CDR2 YNNKEL (reference sequence). Trimming cost V 1 base and J 13 bases, with 17 bases left between them. The CDR3 runs to 15 residues. The CDR3 protein is CASSQVYAGRAPLHF. The CDR3 DNA follows: TGTGCCAGCAGCCAAGTTTACGCAGGACGGGCTCCCCTCCACTTT.

The CDR3 protein is CASSEGRTNYGYTF. CDR3 DNA: TGTGCCAGCAGTGAAGGGCGGACTAACTATGGCTACACCTTC. The chain combines TRBV2 with TRBJ1-2; D is undetermined. The CDR3 extends over 14 amino acids. Germline V gives CDR1 SNHLY, CDR2 FYNNEI. The V gene lost 1 base and the J gene lost 0 bases, with 6 bases spanning the gap.

A few counts support this clonotype. The chain couples TRBV12-3 or TRBV12-4 to TRBJ1-5; the match to TRBD1 covers 11 bases. The trim removed 5 bases at V and 6 bases at J, leaving 9 bases unmatched. CDR3 size: 16 residues. CDR3 sequence reads: CASSASGTGGGQPQHF. DNA of the CDR3: TGTGCCAGCAGTGCGAGTGGGACAGGGGGTGGTCAGCCCCAGCATTTT.

The chain carries TRBV18 and TRBJ1-1; the match to TRBD1 covers 11 bases. V lost 4 bases, J lost 4 bases, and 8 bases stayed unmatched. The CDR3 is made up of 16 amino acids. Germline values: CDR1 KGHSH, CDR2 LQKENI. Here the CDR3 reads CASSQSGTGGLTEAFF. In DNA, the CDR3 is TGTGCCAGCTCACAATCCGGGACAGGGGGTCTCACTGAAGCTTTCTTT.

The chain recombines TRBV6-2 or TRBV6-3 with TRBJ2-7; TRBD2 aligns across 9 bases. Germline trimming cut 2 bases from V and 2 bases from J; bases unmatched to any gene: 1. Germline V gene lookup returns CDR1 MNHEY and CDR2 SVGEGT. The CDR3 length is 14 residues. CDR3 loop: CASSYASGTYEQYF. The DNA for the CDR3 is TGTGCCAGCAGTTACGCTAGCGGGACCTACGAGCAGTACTTC.

The CDR3 DNA reads as TGTGCCAGCAGCCCGGCGGGGAAAGCCTACGAGCAGTACTTC. Translating it yields CASSPAGKAYEQYF. The chain combines TRBV7-9 with TRBJ2-7; D is possibly TRBD2 (6 bases). Per germline, CDR1 SEHNR and CDR2 FQNEAQ (reference sequence). V lost 5 bases to trimming and J lost 2 bases, with 13 bases between them. The CDR3 is 14 residues long.

This rearrangement joins TRBV20-1 to TRBJ2-3, with a tentative D call TRBD2 (5 bases). The CDR3 is 15 residues long. Germline V gives CDR1 DFQATT, CDR2 SNEGSKA (reference sequence). V lost 3 bases and J lost 0, with 13 bases in between. The CDR3 DNA is TGCAGTGCTAGGCTTGGAGCGGACAGCACAGATACGCAGTATTTT. Its protein is CSARLGADSTDTQYF.

This clonotype showed up just a few times. The V call is TRBV12-5, the J call TRBJ2-5, with D uncertain. The CDR3 consists of 13 residues. V lost 1 base and J lost 9, with 12 bases in between. Germline CDR1 and CDR2: LGHNT and FRNRAP. The CDR3 DNA reads TGTGCTAGTGGTTTGGATATAAGAGAAGCCCAGTACTTC. Its protein is CASGLDIREAQYF.

The chain recombines TRBV19 with TRBJ1-2; D perhaps matches TRBD1 (5 bases). Looked up from germline, CDR1 is LNHDA and CDR2 is SQIVND (reference sequence). The CDR3 extends over 13 amino acids. The V end lost 3 bases, the J end lost 4 bases, and 9 bases lay between the germline ends. CDR3 loop: CASSIGTAYGYTF. CDR3 sequence (DNA): TGTGCCAGTAGTATCGGGACTGCCTATGGCTACACCTTC.